This T cell receptor beta chain was found in a study of pediatric ulcerative colitis. Study-wide context: Six or seven patients showed pancolitis and two showed left-sided colitis. General study points: Total lymphocyte DNA, not sorted subsets, was the template. Rectal repertoires separated controls, mild-moderate and acute severe colitis.

Clones were read by immunoSEQ multiplex PCR, and TCRdb kept only the in-frame ones, dropping some. Among 55,000 to 80,000 clones, 75% to 85% were seen once, and the ten largest hold around 5.3%. V gave up 5 bases and J gave up 4 bases; unmatched junction bases: 6. Germline V lookup: CDR1 LNHNV, CDR2 YYDKDF (reference sequence). The CDR3 extends over 14 amino acids. In regard to this clone: Its matching antigen is unknown.

The chain carries TRBV15 and TRBJ2-5, with 8 positions matching TRBD1. The receptor was isolated from a boy aged 5-17 years with moderate ulcerative colitis. Specimen: blood. The CDR3 loop is CATSATGVAETQYF. In DNA, the CDR3 is TGTGCCACCAGCGCGACAGGGGTGGCAGAGACCCAGTACTTC.